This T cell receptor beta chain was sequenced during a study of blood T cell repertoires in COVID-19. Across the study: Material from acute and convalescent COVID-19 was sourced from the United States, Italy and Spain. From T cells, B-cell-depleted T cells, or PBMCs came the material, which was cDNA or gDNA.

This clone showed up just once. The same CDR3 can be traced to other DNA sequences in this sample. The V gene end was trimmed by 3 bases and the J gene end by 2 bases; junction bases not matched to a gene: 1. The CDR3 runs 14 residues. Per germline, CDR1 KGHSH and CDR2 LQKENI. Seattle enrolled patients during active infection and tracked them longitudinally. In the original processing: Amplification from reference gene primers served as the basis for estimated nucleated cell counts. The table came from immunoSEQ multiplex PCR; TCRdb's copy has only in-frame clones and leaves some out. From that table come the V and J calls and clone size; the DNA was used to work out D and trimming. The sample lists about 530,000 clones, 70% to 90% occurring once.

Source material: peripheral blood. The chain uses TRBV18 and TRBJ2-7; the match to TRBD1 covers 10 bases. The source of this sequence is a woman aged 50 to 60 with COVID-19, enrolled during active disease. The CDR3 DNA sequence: TGTGCCAGCTCACCGGGACAGGGGACCTACGAGCAGTACTTC. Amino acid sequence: CASSPGQGTYEQYF.